The 22 T cell receptor beta chains presented below share a single source sample, sequenced in a study of post-analysis software for immune sequencing data. General observations from the study: Five or six TRBV segments, TRBV5-6, TRBV5-1 and TRBV20-1 among them, were found more frequent in patients than controls.

Every TCR beta cDNA library bore unique molecular identifiers. TCRdb redid the calling of the PCR reads with MiXCR, one entry per CDR3 protein. The sample carries fewer than 850,000 distinct CDR3 sequences, around 46% recorded once. These receptors' antigens are unknown. The sequencing input was blood. The receptors here all came from a girl aged 5-17 years with multiple sclerosis.

The J gene is TRBJ2-1, the V gene TRBV5-1; the match to TRBD1 covers 9 bases. Germline values: CDR1 SGHRS, CDR2 YFSETQ. V shed 2 bases, J shed 9 bases, and the junction held 9 bases outside the gene matches. The CDR3 totals 15 residues. The CDR3 region has the DNA TGCGCCAGCAGCTTTGGGGAGGACAGGGGCAGTGAGCAGTTCTTC. Translation gives CASSFGEDRGSEQFF. Full variable domain (remainder filled in from reference TRBV5-1 and TRBJ2-1): KAGVTQTPRYLIKTRGQQVTLSCSPISGHRSVSWYQQTPGQGLQFLFEYFSETQRNKGNFPGRFSGRQFSNSRSEMNVSTLELGDSALYLCASSFGEDRGSEQFFGPGTRLTVL.

The rearrangement joins TRBV28 to TRBJ2-4, with 7 nucleotides matching TRBD1. CDR3 length: 16 residues. The germline CDR1 and CDR2 sequences are MDHEN and SYDVKM. The V gene end was trimmed by 5 bases and the J gene end by 5 bases; junction bases not matched to a gene: 12. As DNA, the CDR3 is TGTGCCAGCAGTCCCTGGACAGGACCTGAGGAAAACATTCAGTACTTC. Its protein is CASSPWTGPEENIQYF.

Notes on this clonotype: A junction end diverges from the germline sequence, so it may reflect a read error. The rearrangement links TRBV4-1 to TRBJ2-1; 9 nucleotides line up with TRBD1. CDR3 length: 17 residues. Germline loops: CDR1 MGHRA, CDR2 YSYEKL. The CDR3 nucleotides are TGCGCCAGCAGCCAAGTGGGGGACAGGGTCTCCTGCAATGAGCAGTTCTTC. It yields the protein CASSQVGDRVSCNEQFF.

This clonotype showed up many times. The chain combines TRBV20-1 with TRBJ2-3, with TRBD2 as a possible D gene (6 bases). This CDR3 region has 14 residues. The V gene lost 3 bases and the J gene lost 5 bases, with 15 bases spanning the gap. The germline CDR1 and CDR2 sequences are DFQATT and SNEGSKA (reference sequence). CDR3 DNA sequence: TGCAGTGCTAGTTGGGGGGACCGCGGAGATACGCAGTATTTT. Residues: CSASWGDRGDTQYF.

This chain connects TRBV4-2 to TRBJ2-3; 7 bases align to TRBD2. V gave up 0 bases and J gave up 4 bases; unmatched junction bases: 10. CDR1 LGHNA and CDR2 YNFKEQ come from the germline V gene. The CDR3 sequence is 17 residues long. The CDR3 region is CASSQDRGGGGPDTQYF. CDR3 coding DNA: TGTGCCAGCAGCCAAGATCGAGGCGGGGGAGGTCCAGATACGCAGTATTTT.

This rearrangement joins TRBV13 to TRBJ2-4; D might be TRBD1 (5 bases). Germline V gives CDR1 PRHDT, CDR2 FYEKMQ (reference sequence). The CDR3 sequence is 13 residues long. Trimming took 2 bases from V and 7 from J, leaving 9 bases between them. This CDR3 is CASSLRGANIQYF. The CDR3, as DNA: TGTGCCAGCAGCTTAAGGGGCGCGAACATTCAGTACTTC.

This clonotype was recorded at least ten times. V and J are TRBV15 and TRBJ2-7, with D unresolved. The germline V gene encodes CDR1 LNHNV and CDR2 YYDKDF (reference sequence). The CDR3 is 14 residues long. Trimming shortened V by 0 bases and J by 2 bases, and 8 bases separated the two germline ends. CDR3 nucleotides: TGTGCCACCAGCAGAGAAACAGCGACCTACGAGCAGTACTTC. Protein product: CATSRETATYEQYF.

The gene calls are TRBV11-2 and TRBJ2-7; D is unresolved. The CDR3 is 12 amino acids. CDR1 and CDR2 (germline): SGHAT, FQNNGV. The ends were cut back, 5 bases at V and 5 bases at J, with 10 bases in the middle. The CDR3 bases are TGTGCCAGCAGCAGAAGGGCGGACGAGCAGTACTTC. It specifies CASSRRADEQYF.

The chain joins TRBV24-1 to TRBJ2-3; D call uncertain. Between the trimmed V and J ends, which lost 5 bases and 2 bases, there was a span of 7 bases. Germline CDR1 and CDR2: KGHDR and SFDVKD. This CDR3 region has 13 residues. The CDR3 nucleotides are TGTGCCACCAGTGCCCAATCCACAGATACGCAGTATTTT. It specifies CATSAQSTDTQYF.

The rearrangement uses TRBV27 and TRBJ2-7, with unresolved D. Germline V lookup: CDR1 MNHEY, CDR2 SMNVEV (reference sequence). V lost 5 bases and J lost 0, with 8 bases in between. The CDR3 is 13 amino acids. The CDR3 region is CASSDVPSYEQYF. The CDR3 DNA reads TGTGCCAGCAGTGACGTACCCTCCTACGAGCAGTACTTC.

V gene TRBV9 combines with J gene TRBJ1-1; 9 bases are shared with TRBD1. The germline CDR1 and CDR2 sequences are SGDLS and YYNGEE. The CDR3 contains 14 residues. The ends lost 4 bases at V and 4 bases at J; junction bases unmatched: 5. CDR3 loop: CASSPGDRATEAFF. The CDR3 DNA reads TGTGCCAGCAGCCCGGGGGACAGGGCCACTGAAGCTTTCTTT.

V is TRBV5-1 and J is TRBJ2-4; 8 bases are a match to TRBD1. The germline CDR1 and CDR2 sequences are SGHRS and YFSETQ. J gave up 13 bases and V 3 bases, and 3 bases lay outside the gene matches. The CDR3 totals 11 residues. CDR3 DNA: TGCGCCAGCAGCTGGGGACAGGAGCAGTACTTC. This translates into CASSWGQEQYF.

This clonotype has a handful of counts. V gene TRBV3-1 combines with J gene TRBJ2-7; the D call may be TRBD1 or TRBD2 (5 bases each). There are 15 residues in the CDR3. Germline V gene sequence: CDR1 LGHDT, CDR2 YNNKEL (reference sequence). V was clipped by 1 base and J by 0 bases, with 10 bases between them. CDR3 protein: CASSQGPGPSYEQYF. The CDR3 DNA follows: TGTGCCAGCAGCCAAGGACCGGGACCCTCCTACGAGCAGTACTTC.

This rearrangement joins TRBV28 to TRBJ2-7, with D perhaps matching TRBD1 or TRBD2 (6 bases each). Trimming took 6 bases from V and 6 from J, leaving 15 bases between them. The CDR3 runs 13 residues. Looked up from germline, CDR1 is MDHEN and CDR2 is SYDVKM. For the CDR3, the DNA is TGTGCCAGCAGCCCGAGGGGGGAACCCGAGCAGTACTTC. It yields the protein CASSPRGEPEQYF.

The table lists this clonotype with a count of one. This sequence joins TRBV29-1 and TRBJ1-2, with a weak D call TRBD1 (5 bases). Per germline, CDR1 SQVTM and CDR2 ANQGSEA. V was pared by 3 bases and J by 4 bases, with 21 bases between. This CDR3 is built from 16 residues. This chain's CDR3 is CSVEVAGIGDGYGYTF. As DNA, the CDR3 is TGCAGCGTTGAGGTGGCAGGGATTGGTGACGGCTATGGCTACACCTTC.

The V and J genes are TRBV27 and TRBJ1-5, with D unresolved. The V gene's germline CDR1 is MNHEY and CDR2 SMNVEV (reference sequence). The CDR3 covers 17 residues. The V gene lost 6 bases and the J gene lost 5 bases, with 23 bases spanning the gap. As DNA, the CDR3 is TGTGCCAGCAGCCCCTCCCCGTGGGGAGACTATGATCAGCCCCAGCATTTT. Its translation is CASSPSPWGDYDQPQHF.

Only one count was recorded for this clonotype. The junction differs from germline at one of its ends, possibly a read error. The chain recombines TRBV7-2 with TRBJ2-5; D is possibly TRBD1 (5 bases). The CDR3 consists of 16 residues. The germline CDR1 and CDR2 sequences are SGHTA and FQGNSA. The CDR3 spells CANSLASGNGQETQYF. The CDR3 DNA follows: TGTGCCAACAGCTTAGCTTCAGGGAACGGGCAAGAGACCCAGTACTTC.

This clonotype was detected only a few times. The gene calls are TRBV7-2 and TRBJ1-2, with D possibly being TRBD1 (5 bases). The length of the CDR3 is 13 residues. Trimming took off 5 bases at V and 3 bases at J, with 10 bases between the two ends. Germline V gene data show CDR1 as SGHTA and CDR2 as FQGNSA. CDR3 DNA: TGTGCCAGCAGCCTTAAGGGACACTATGGCTACACCTTC. It translates to CASSLKGHYGYTF.

The rearrangement joins TRBV5-6 to TRBJ2-1; 9 bases line up with TRBD2. This CDR3 contains 14 residues. Germline assignment: CDR1 SGHDT and CDR2 YYEEEE. The J segment lost 6 bases and the V segment lost 4 bases, leaving 5 bases of the junction unmatched. The CDR3 region is CASSAGTSLNEQFF. In nucleotides, the CDR3 is TGTGCCAGCAGCGCCGGGACTAGCCTCAATGAGCAGTTCTTC.

This chain connects TRBV5-1 to TRBJ2-1, with D unresolved. Germline loops: CDR1 SGHRS, CDR2 YFSETQ. The CDR3 is made up of 11 amino acids. V lost 6 bases, J lost 8 bases, and 9 bases lay in between. CDR3 loop: CASKKDDEQFF. The CDR3 bases are TGCGCCAGCAAGAAGGACGATGAGCAGTTCTTC.

V gene TRBV20-1 combines with J gene TRBJ2-7; perhaps TRBD1 as D (5 bases). The V end lost 2 bases, the J end lost 0 bases, and 17 bases lay between the germline ends. Germline V lookup: CDR1 DFQATT, CDR2 SNEGSKA (reference sequence). The CDR3 contains 16 residues. CDR3 residues: CSARPTAPVFSYEQYF. Written as DNA, the CDR3 is TGCAGTGCTAGACCGACAGCGCCTGTATTCTCCTACGAGCAGTACTTC.

This clonotype came up a few times. The chain is built from TRBV5-8 and TRBJ2-7; 13 bases are a match to TRBD2. Per germline, CDR1 SGHTS and CDR2 YDEGEE. The CDR3 length is 15 residues. The V gene end was trimmed by 4 bases and the J gene end by 7 bases; junction bases not matched to a gene: 8. In DNA form, the CDR3 reads TGTGCCAGCAGCCCTGGGACTAGCGGGATCCTAGAGCAGTACTTC. Amino acids: CASSPGTSGILEQYF.